Here is one T cell receptor beta chain with its context. This sample is part of a study of blood T cell repertoires in COVID-19. Assay: immunoSEQ multiplex PCR; the TCRdb copy retains only in-frame clones and omits some. The table includes approximately 130,000 clones, 80% to 85% detected once. Losses at the gene ends were 4 bases for V and 3 bases for J; bases not matched to a gene: 6. The CDR3 length is 14 residues. CDR1 and CDR2 (germline): SGDLS, YYNGEE. The sequence derives from a young man who had recovered from COVID-19. The specimen sequenced was PBMCs or T cells enriched from blood (not recorded which). This chain connects TRBV9 to TRBJ2-7; TRBD2 aligns across 8 bases. Here the CDR3 DNA reads TGTGCCAGCAGCCCGGGGGGGCAGGTCTACGAGCAGTACTTC. Translation: CASSPGGQVYEQYF.